This TCR beta chain appears in the sequencing data of a study of Ad26.COV2.S vaccination and SARS-CoV-2 variants. The treatment: 19 received Ad26.COV2.S at low or high dose, single or two shots; about 5 received placebo; per-sample allocation not given. Day 63 after the first vaccine or placebo injection was the time point for sampling. About this clone: Antigen: not known.

Study outcomes and limitations: Recipients of either vaccine or placebo displayed similar breadth of non-spike TCRs. The TCR breadth and depth analyses may have produced an underestimate of total T cell responses.

This table comes from immunoSEQ multiplex PCR, and its TCRdb copy is limited to in-frame clones, with some not included. The sample contains around 450,000 clones, roughly 90% of which appear only once. The sequencing used peripheral blood, collected in a trial of Ad26.COV2.S vaccine versus placebo. The sequence came from a person aged 18 to 65 who received the Ad26.COV2.S COVID-19 vaccine or a placebo.

The CDR3 sequence is CASSEWTGGRKQPQHF. Written as DNA, the CDR3 is TGTGCCAGCAGTGAGTGGACAGGGGGACGAAAGCAGCCCCAGCATTTT. This chain links TRBV6-1 with TRBJ1-5; TRBD1 aligns across 10 bases. CDR1 is MNHNS, CDR2 SASEGT, per germline. This CDR3 is 16 amino acids long. V gave up 3 bases and J gave up 7 bases; unmatched junction bases: 9.